This T cell receptor beta chain was sequenced for a study of metastatic and nonmetastatic thyroid tumors. Study-wide context: Repertoire data that came from the blood and tumor or nodule tissue of malignant and benign thyroid patients were compared. Overall study results and limits: Relative to benign nodules, malignant thyroid tumors were reportedly characterized by significantly elevated TCR beta diversity in blood and tumor.

The V gene's germline CDR1 is SEHNR and CDR2 FQNEAQ (reference sequence). V was pared by 2 bases and J by 0 bases, with 2 bases of the junction left unmatched. The length of the CDR3 is 15 residues. In its sample, this clone was seen many times. Its antigen is not identified. No patient had received any treatment before thyroid surgery. The authors' processing: What underpinned the distant-metastasis classifier for papillary thyroid cancer was the set of CDR3 differences across clinicopathological groups. TCRdb called clones again from the PCR reads with MiXCR. V and J calls and clone size were set by TCRdb, not the authors. Of around 26,000 clones in the sample, more than 20% were seen once.

The rearrangement uses TRBV7-9 and TRBJ1-1; 8 bases fit TRBD1. The source is a female donor with papillary thyroid cancer or a benign thyroid nodule (not recorded which). Some clones in this sample may be carry-over from other donors' samples. Input material: adjacent normal tissue. Written as DNA, the CDR3 is TGTGCCAGCAGCTTATCAGGGGGCATGAACACTGAAGCTTTCTTT. Its translation: CASSLSGGMNTEAFF.